One and the same sample provided the 6 T cell receptor beta chains below, sequenced in a study of blood T cells in healthy people across ages. Alongside a J-beta primer mix, a sample-barcoded 5' primer served in a second PCR lasting about 7 to 11 cycles. TCRdb passed the 5' RACE reads through MiXCR, listing each CDR3 protein once. The sample includes roughly 900,000 distinct CDR3 sequences, roughly 43% of them seen just once. Sequencing used blood. The receptors here all came from a man under 40 in good health.

This clonotype was seen more than once but under ten times. The chain employs TRBV18 and TRBJ2-5; D tentatively fits TRBD1 or TRBD2 (5 bases each). V was clipped by 4 bases and J by 5 bases, with 14 bases between them. This CDR3 has 14 residues. Germline CDR1 reads KGHSH; CDR2 reads LQKENI. For the CDR3, the DNA is TGTGCCAGCTCACTCTCGCGAGGGGATGAGACCCAGTACTTC. Translating it yields CASSLSRGDETQYF.

The rearrangement links TRBV25-1 to TRBJ1-2; TRBD1 might be the D (6 bases). Trimming cost V 4 bases and J 7 bases, with 22 bases left between them. The CDR3 runs 16 residues. Germline CDR1 and CDR2: MGHDK and SYGVNS. The CDR3 loop is CASSGHPLWGGLGYTF. CDR3 DNA: TGTGCCAGCAGTGGCCATCCACTCTGGGGGGGGCTTGGCTACACCTTC.

A few counts support this clonotype. V is TRBV7-9 and J is TRBJ1-5; perhaps TRBD1 as D (5 bases). The CDR3 length is 14 residues. The V end was cut by 4 bases, the J end by 5 bases, with 12 bases between. Germline loops: CDR1 SEHNR, CDR2 FQNEAQ (reference sequence). The CDR3 is CASSSFREDQPQHF. As DNA, the CDR3 is TGTGCCAGCAGCTCGTTCAGGGAGGATCAGCCCCAGCATTTT.

This chain joins TRBV5-1 and TRBJ1-4; TRBD1 is a possible D gene (6 bases). The V and J ends lost 6 bases and 4 bases respectively, with 10 bases between them. The CDR3 runs to 13 residues. CDR1 and CDR2 (germline): SGHRS, YFSETQ. The CDR3 protein is CASTTGYNEKLFF. For the CDR3, the DNA is TGCGCCAGCACGACAGGTTATAATGAAAAACTGTTTTTT.

The chain carries TRBV6-5 and TRBJ2-4; TRBD1 agrees at 10 bases. The CDR3 has 15 residues. The trim removed 2 bases at V and 7 bases at J, leaving 5 bases unmatched. Per the germline V gene, CDR1 is MNHEY and CDR2 is SVGAGI. The CDR3 nucleotides read TGTGCCAGCAGTTACGCCCGGACAGGGGGGAACATTCAGTACTTC. As protein: CASSYARTGGNIQYF.

The chain couples TRBV27 to TRBJ2-1; D tentatively reads TRBD1 or TRBD2 (7 bases each). V dropped 6 bases and J dropped 8 bases, with 17 bases sitting between them. Germline V lookup: CDR1 MNHEY, CDR2 SMNVEV (reference sequence). This CDR3 has 14 amino acids. The CDR3 sequence is CASSIQGGPDEQFF. DNA for the CDR3: TGTGCCAGCAGCATCCAGGGGGGGCCCGATGAGCAGTTCTTC.